These 2 T cell receptor beta chains share one sample of origin, sequenced in a study of blood T cell repertoires in COVID-19. Measured with immunoSEQ multiplex PCR; TCRdb has only the in-frame clones, and not every one. The sample includes fewer than 70,000 clones, 89% seen only once; the top ten take 7% to 10%. Material for sequencing was peripheral blood. These receptors were taken from a man in his forties or fifties with active COVID-19.

This chain joins TRBV12-3 or TRBV12-4 and TRBJ2-7; possibly TRBD1 for D (7 bases). V lost 8 bases and J 6 bases, leaving 17 bases between the germline ends. This CDR3 is 13 amino acids long. The CDR3 DNA reads as TGTGCCAGCTCAAGTCAGGGGGGAAGCGAGCAGTACTTC. This gives the protein CASSSQGGSEQYF.

This clone showed up just once. The gene calls are TRBV3-1 (or the pseudogene TRBV3-2) and TRBJ2-1, with 9 positions matching TRBD1. Germline assignment: CDR1 LGHDT and CDR2 YNNKEL (reference sequence). The CDR3 is made up of 14 amino acids. V shed 9 bases, J shed 9 bases, and the junction held 12 bases outside the gene matches. The CDR3 nucleotides are TGTGCCAGTAGAACACAGGGGGCGGGCGGTGAGCAGTTCTTC. Protein product: CASRTQGAGGEQFF.